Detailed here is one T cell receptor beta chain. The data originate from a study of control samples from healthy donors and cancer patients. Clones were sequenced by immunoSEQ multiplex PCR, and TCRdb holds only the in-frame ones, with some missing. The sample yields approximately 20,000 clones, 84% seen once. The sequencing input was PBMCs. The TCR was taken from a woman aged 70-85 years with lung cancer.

CDR3 residues: CASSLGANQPQHF. The CDR3 DNA sequence: TGTGCCAGCAGCTTAGGGGCCAATCAGCCCCAGCATTTT. V usage is TRBV7-6 and J usage is TRBJ1-5; D gene unclear. CDR3 length: 13 amino acids. Germline values: CDR1 SGHVS, CDR2 FNYEAQ. With 1 base removed from V and 3 bases from J, the gap between germline ends came to 4 bases.